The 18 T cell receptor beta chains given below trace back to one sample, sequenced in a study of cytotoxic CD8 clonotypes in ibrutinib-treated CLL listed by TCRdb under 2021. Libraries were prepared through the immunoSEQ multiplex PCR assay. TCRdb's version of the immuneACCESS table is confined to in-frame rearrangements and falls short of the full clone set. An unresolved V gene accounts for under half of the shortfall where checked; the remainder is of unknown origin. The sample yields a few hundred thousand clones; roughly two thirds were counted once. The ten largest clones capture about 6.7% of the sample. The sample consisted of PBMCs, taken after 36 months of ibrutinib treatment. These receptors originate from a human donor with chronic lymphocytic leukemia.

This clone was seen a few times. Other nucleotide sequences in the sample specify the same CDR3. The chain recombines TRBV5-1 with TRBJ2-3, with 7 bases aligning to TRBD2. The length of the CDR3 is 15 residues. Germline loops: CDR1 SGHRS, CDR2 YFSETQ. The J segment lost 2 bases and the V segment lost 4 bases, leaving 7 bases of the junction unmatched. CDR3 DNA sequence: TGCGCCAGCAGCCTTGGACTAGGAGACACAGATACGCAGTATTTT. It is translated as CASSLGLGDTDTQYF.

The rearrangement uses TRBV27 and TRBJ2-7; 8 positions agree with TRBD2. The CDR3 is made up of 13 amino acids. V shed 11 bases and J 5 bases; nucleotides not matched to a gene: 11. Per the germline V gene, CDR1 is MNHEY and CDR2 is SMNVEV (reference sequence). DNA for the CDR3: TGTGCCGTTCGGCGGGGGGCTTGGCACGAGCAGTACTTC. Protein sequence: CAVRRGAWHEQYF.

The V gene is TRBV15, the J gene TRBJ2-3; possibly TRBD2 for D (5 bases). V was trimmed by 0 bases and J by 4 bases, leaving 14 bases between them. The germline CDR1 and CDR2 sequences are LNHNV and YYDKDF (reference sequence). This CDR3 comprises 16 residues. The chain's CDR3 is CATSREVGVRADTQYF. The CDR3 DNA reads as TGTGCCACCAGCAGAGAGGTGGGAGTCCGGGCAGATACGCAGTATTTT. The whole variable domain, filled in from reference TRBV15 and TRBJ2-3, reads DAMVIQNPRYQVTQFGKPVTLSCSQTLNHNVMYWYQQKSSQAPKLLFHYYDKDFNNEADTPDNFQSRRPNTSFCFLDIRSPGLGDTAMYLCATSREVGVRADTQYFGPGTRLTVL.

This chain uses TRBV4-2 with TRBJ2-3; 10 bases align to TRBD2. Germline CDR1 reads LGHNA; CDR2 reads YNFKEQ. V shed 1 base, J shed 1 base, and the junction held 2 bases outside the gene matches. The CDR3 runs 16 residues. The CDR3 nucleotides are TGTGCCAGCAGCCAAGGTAGCGGGGGGCGCACAGATACGCAGTATTTT. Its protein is CASSQGSGGRTDTQYF.

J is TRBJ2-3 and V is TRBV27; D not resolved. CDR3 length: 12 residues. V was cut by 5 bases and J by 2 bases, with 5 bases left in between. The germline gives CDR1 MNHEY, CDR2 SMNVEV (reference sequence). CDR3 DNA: TGTGCCAGCAGTCCCAACACAGATACGCAGTATTTT. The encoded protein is CASSPNTDTQYF.

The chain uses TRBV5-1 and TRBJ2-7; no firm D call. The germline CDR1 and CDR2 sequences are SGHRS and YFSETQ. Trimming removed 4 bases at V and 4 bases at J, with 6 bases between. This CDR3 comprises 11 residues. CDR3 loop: CASSAFYEQYF. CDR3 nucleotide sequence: TGCGCCAGCAGCGCCTTTTACGAGCAGTACTTC.

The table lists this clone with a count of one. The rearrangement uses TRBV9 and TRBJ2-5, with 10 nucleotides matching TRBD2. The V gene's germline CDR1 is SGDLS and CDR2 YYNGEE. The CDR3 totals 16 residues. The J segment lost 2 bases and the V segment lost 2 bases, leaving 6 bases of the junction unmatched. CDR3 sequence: CASSVGTSVRQETQYF. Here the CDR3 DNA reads TGTGCCAGCAGCGTTGGGACTAGCGTCCGACAAGAGACCCAGTACTTC.

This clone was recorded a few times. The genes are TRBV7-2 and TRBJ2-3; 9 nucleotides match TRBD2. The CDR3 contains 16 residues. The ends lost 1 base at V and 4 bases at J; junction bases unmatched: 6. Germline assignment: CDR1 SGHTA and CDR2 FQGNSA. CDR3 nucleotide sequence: TGTGCCAGCAGCTTAGACCCAGCGGGAGGATCAGATACGCAGTATTTT. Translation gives CASSLDPAGGSDTQYF.

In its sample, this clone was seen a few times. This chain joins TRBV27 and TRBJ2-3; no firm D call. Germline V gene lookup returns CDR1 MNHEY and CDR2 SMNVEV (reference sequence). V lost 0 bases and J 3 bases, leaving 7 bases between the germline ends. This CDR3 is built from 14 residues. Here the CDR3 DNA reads TGTGCCAGCAGTTTATCCCGCGCTACAGATACGCAGTATTTT. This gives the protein CASSLSRATDTQYF.

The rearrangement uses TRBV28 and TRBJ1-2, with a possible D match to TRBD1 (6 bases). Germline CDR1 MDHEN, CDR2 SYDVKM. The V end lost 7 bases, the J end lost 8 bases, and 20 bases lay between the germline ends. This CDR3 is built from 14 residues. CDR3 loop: CASTLQGTLGGYTF. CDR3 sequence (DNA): TGTGCCAGCACCCTACAGGGTACACTGGGAGGCTACACCTTC.

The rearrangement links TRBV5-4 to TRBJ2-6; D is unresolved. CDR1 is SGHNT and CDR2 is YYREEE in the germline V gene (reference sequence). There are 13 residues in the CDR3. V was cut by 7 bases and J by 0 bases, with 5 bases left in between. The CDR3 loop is CASHSSGANVLTF. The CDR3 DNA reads TGTGCCAGCCACAGCTCTGGGGCCAACGTCCTGACTTTC.

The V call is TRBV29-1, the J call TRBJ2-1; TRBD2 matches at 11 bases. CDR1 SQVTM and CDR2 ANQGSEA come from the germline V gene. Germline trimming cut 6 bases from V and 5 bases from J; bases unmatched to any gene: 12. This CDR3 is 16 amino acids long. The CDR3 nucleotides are TGCAGCGTCGTAACCGGGACTAGCGGAAAAAACAATGAGCAGTTCTTC. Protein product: CSVVTGTSGKNNEQFF.

The CDR3 DNA sequence: TGCGCCAGCAGCATCCGACAGGGGGCGTCTGAAGCTTTCTTT. Protein product: CASSIRQGASEAFF. This chain connects TRBV5-1 to TRBJ1-1; 10 positions agree with TRBD1. In germline, CDR1 is SGHRS, CDR2 YFSETQ. V lost 4 bases and J lost 6; bases outside the gene matches: 6. The CDR3 sequence is 14 residues long.

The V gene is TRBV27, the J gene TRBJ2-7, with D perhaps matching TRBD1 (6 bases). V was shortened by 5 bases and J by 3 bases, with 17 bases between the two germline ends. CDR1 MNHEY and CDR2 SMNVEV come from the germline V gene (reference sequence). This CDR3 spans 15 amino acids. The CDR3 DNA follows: TGTGCCAGCAGTCCAACCGGGACACGTCACTACGAGCAGTACTTC. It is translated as CASSPTGTRHYEQYF.

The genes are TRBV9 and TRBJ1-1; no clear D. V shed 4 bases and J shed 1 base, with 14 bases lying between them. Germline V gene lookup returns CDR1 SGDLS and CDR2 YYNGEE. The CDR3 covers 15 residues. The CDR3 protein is CASSRTGKGNTEAFF. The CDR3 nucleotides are TGTGCCAGCAGCCGAACCGGGAAGGGGAACACTGAAGCTTTCTTT.

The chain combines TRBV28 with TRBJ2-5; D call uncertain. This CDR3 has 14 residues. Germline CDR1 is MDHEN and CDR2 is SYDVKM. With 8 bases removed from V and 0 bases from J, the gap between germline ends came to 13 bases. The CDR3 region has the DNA TGTGCCAGCTACCCCACACCGTACCAAGAGACCCAGTACTTC. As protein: CASYPTPYQETQYF.

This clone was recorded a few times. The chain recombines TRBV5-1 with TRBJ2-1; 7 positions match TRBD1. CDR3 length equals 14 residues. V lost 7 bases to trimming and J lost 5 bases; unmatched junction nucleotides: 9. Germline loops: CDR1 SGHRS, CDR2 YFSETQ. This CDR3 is CASGRRDSDNEQFF. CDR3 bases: TGCGCCAGCGGTCGCCGGGACAGCGACAATGAGCAGTTCTTC.

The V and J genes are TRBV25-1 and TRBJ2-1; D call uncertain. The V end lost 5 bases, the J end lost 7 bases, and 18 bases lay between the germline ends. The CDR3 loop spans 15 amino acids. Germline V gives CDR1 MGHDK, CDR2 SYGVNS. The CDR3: CASSFSRNVLNEQFF. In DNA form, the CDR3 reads TGTGCCAGCAGTTTTAGTAGGAACGTACTTAATGAGCAGTTCTTC.